The rows below give T cell receptor beta chains drawn from one sample of a study of tumor and adjacent non-tumor tissue in lung cancer. MiXCR, run by TCRdb on the multiplex PCR reads, gives a single entry per CDR3 protein. The sample has 65,000 to 90,000 distinct CDR3 sequences, around two thirds seen once. The sample comprised lung tumor tissue. The receptors derive from a woman between 65 and 79 years old with non-small cell lung cancer. Both conserved end residues are part of each CDR3. A D gene is named only where the DNA matches it firmly. The size entry is marked missing in some rows and otherwise reads once, few, many or a size class.

j_call | v_call | d_call | cdr3_length | clone_size | cdr3_nt | cdr3_aa
TRBJ2-3 | TRBV29-1 | TRBD2 | 12 | - | TGTAGTGGGGGGGAGGAGACAGATACGCTGTATTTT | CSGGEETDTLYF
TRBJ1-1 | TRBV4-2 | TRBD1 | 13 | - | TGTGCCAGCAGCAATGACAGGGGGCATGAAGCTTTCTTT | CASSNDRGHEAFF
TRBJ2-4 | TRBV20-1 | TRBD2 | 18 | once | TGCAGTGCTAGTGGTAGGGCGGGAGATTTTGCGAGCAAAAACATTCAGTACTTC | CSASGRAGDFASKNIQYF
TRBJ2-2 | TRBV12-3/TRBV12-4 | TRBD2 | 16 | many | TGTGCCAGCAGTTTAAGAGCGGGAGGAAGGTCCGGGGAGCTGTTTTTT | CASSLRAGGRSGELFF
TRBJ1-4 | TRBV29-1 | TRBD1 | 14 | - | TGCAGCATCGGACAGGCGGGGACTAATGAAAGACTGTTTTTT | CSIGQAGTNERLFF
TRBJ1-1 | TRBV4-1 | - | 15 | - | TGCGCCAGCAGCCAAGGACGGGGAGTGAACACTGAAGCTTTCTTT | CASSQGRGVNTEAFF
TRBJ1-1 | TRBV6-5 | - | 13 | - | TGTACCAGCAGCAATGGACCAGCTCAAGAAGCTTTCTTT | CTSSNGPAQEAFF
TRBJ1-2 | TRBV6-1 | - | 17 | once | TGTGCCAGTAGTGAATCGCAGCGGACATCGCAAAAAGGGGGCTACACCTTC | CASSESQRTSQKGGYTF
TRBJ2-1 | TRBV5-1 | - | 16 | - | TGCGCCAGCAGCCCAAGGCCGGCTTGCGGGGAAAATGAGAAGTTCTTC | CASSPRPACGENEKFF
TRBJ1-1 | TRBV11-1 | - | 15 | - | TGTGCCAGCAGCTCCATCGGGACCCTAAACACTGAAGCTTTCTTT | CASSSIGTLNTEAFF
TRBJ2-2 | TRBV29-1 | - | 11 | medium-sized | TGCAGCGTGGGAGATCCCGGGGAGCTGTTTTTT | CSVGDPGELFF
TRBJ2-5 | TRBV5-1 | TRBD1 | 15 | - | TGCGCCAGCAGTTCGACAGGGGGTGGTCAAGAGACTCAGTACTTC | CASSSTGGGQETQYF
TRBJ1-1 | TRBV20-1 | - | 13 | many | TGCAGTGTTATTTCAAATATGGGAACTGAAGCTTTCTTT | CSVISNMGTEAFF
TRBJ2-7 | TRBV6-2/TRBV6-3 | - | 15 | once | TGTGCCAGCAGGGGGGCTACGTTGCGGGCTGGCAAGCAGTACTTC | CASRGATLRAGKQYF
TRBJ2-7 | TRBV5-6 | TRBD1 | 14 | - | TGTGCCAGCAGCCCGGACAGGGAAATGAACGAGCAGTACTTC | CASSPDREMNEQYF
TRBJ2-1 | TRBV11-2 | TRBD1 | 16 | - | TGTGCCAGTAGCTTTGTTTGGACAGGGGTCTACAATGAGCAGTTCTTC | CASSFVWTGVYNEQFF
TRBJ2-5 | TRBV2 | TRBD2 | 14 | - | TGTGCCAGCGGGGAGGGACTAGCGCAAGAGACCCAGTACTTC | CASGEGLAQETQYF
TRBJ2-3 | TRBV24-1 | TRBD2 | 18 | few | TGTGCCACCAGTGATTTGACTGGACTAGCGGGAGGCAAAGATACGCAGTATTTT | CATSDLTGLAGGKDTQYF
TRBJ1-5 | TRBV4-1 | - | 15 | - | TGCGCCAACAGCCAGGCGAGAGGCACGGATCAGCCCCTGCATTTT | CANSQARGTDQPLHF
TRBJ2-7 | TRBV10-2 | - | 11 | - | TGCGCGATCGGAAGGAGGGACGAGAAGTACTTC | CAIGRRDEKYF
TRBJ2-7 | TRBV20-1 | - | 15 | - | TGCAGTGCTAGAGAACGGACGGGGTACTCCTACGAGCAGTACTTC | CSARERTGYSYEQYF
TRBJ2-7 | TRBV5-1 | - | 14 | - | TGCGCCTGCAGCTTGGAGTTAGACTACTACGAGCAGTATTTC | CACSLELDYYEQYF
TRBJ2-7 | TRBV11-2 | - | 15 | few | TGTGCCGGCAGCCCAGGCGGGACGGTCGTCTACGAGCAGTACTTC | CAGSPGGTVVYEQYF
TRBJ2-7 | TRBV11-3 | TRBD1 | 18 | - | TGTGACAGCATCTACGGGACAGGAGGGCTAGCGAGGGGGAATGAGCAGTACTTC | CDSIYGTGGLARGNEQYF
TRBJ2-3 | TRBV4-1 | - | 14 | once | TGCGCCAGCAGCCAAGGTGCTATCACAGATACGCAGTATTTT | CASSQGAITDTQYF
TRBJ1-4 | TRBV29-1 | TRBD1 | 14 | few | TGCGGCGTCGAACAGGGGGGTACTAATGAAAAACTGTTTTTT | CGVEQGGTNEKLFF
TRBJ2-3 | TRBV12-3/TRBV12-4 | - | 14 | many | TGTGCCAGCTCCTCGGGAGTGGGCACAGATACGCAGTATTTT | CASSSGVGTDTQYF
TRBJ2-5 | TRBV5-4 | TRBD1 | 14 | few | TGTGCCAGCAGCTTCGGGACAGGGCGGGGGACCCAGTACTTC | CASSFGTGRGTQYF
TRBJ2-3 | TRBV4-1 | - | 14 | - | TGCGCCAGCAGTCAAGATACGGTGTCAGGTACGCAGTATTTT | CASSQDTVSGTQYF
TRBJ1-2 | TRBV12-3/TRBV12-4 | - | 13 | once | TGTGCCAGCAGCCCGTCAGAGAACTATTGTTACACCTTC | CASSPSENYCYTF
TRBJ2-3 | TRBV29-1 | TRBD2 | 19 | - | TGCAGCGTCTATTACGGGATTAGCGGGAGCGGTGACGGTTTTAATACGCAGTATTTT | CSVYYGISGSGDGFNTQYF
TRBJ2-1 | TRBV20-1 | - | 14 | many | TGCAGTGCTCCCCACCTCCTTAGGGGGGATGAGCAGTTCTTC | CSAPHLLRGDEQFF
TRBJ2-3 | TRBV29-1 | - | 13 | - | TGCAGTGCTACTATGGGTTCCGCAGATACGCAGTATTTT | CSATMGSADTQYF
TRBJ2-3 | TRBV5-4 | - | 14 | - | TGTGCCAGCAGCTTGGCTGGGATCACAGATACGCAGTATTTT | CASSLAGITDTQYF
TRBJ2-1 | TRBV11-1 | TRBD2 | 17 | - | TGTACCAACAGCTTAGAGCCAGCGGGAGGGTCCTACATTGAGCAGTTCTTC | CTNSLEPAGGSYIEQFF
TRBJ1-1 | TRBV10-2 | - | 15 | large | TGCGCCAGCAGTGAGTGGAGCACTCTGAACACTGAAGCTTTCTTT | CASSEWSTLNTEAFF
TRBJ1-2 | TRBV14 | TRBD1 | 14 | - | TGTGCCATCTACCCTAGGGGGCTTAATGGGGGTTACACCTTC | CAIYPRGLNGGYTF